This T cell receptor (beta chain) appears in the sequencing data of a study of cytomegalovirus exposure and HLA in healthy donors. On the study more broadly: Approximately 85 million unique TCRs from HLA-typed donors were held in an early data release. Study-wide results and limits: Association with HLA alleles at 0.05 false discovery rate was found for some 18,000 TCR beta sequences in a later analysis. The later analysis indicated that the majority of CMV-associated TCR beta chains appeared HLA-restricted. CMV serostatus was the only immune exposure information that was available.

On this clone itself: Its antigen remains unknown.

Primers: 60 Vbeta forward and 13 Jbeta reverse. TCRdb's copy holds only in-frame clones and misses some; the assay was immunoSEQ multiplex PCR. In the table there are some 98,000 clones, 70% of which are singletons. CDR1 is SEHNR, CDR2 FQNEAQ, per germline (reference sequence). V gave up 4 bases and J gave up 7 bases, with 11 bases separating them. The CDR3 runs to 13 residues. The chain links TRBV7-9 to TRBJ2-4; D might be TRBD1 (5 bases). This TCR was sampled from a man between 45 and 60 years old in good health and CMV-seronegative. Material for sequencing was PBMCs. CDR3 coding DNA: TGTGCCAGCAGCTCCGACAGAGAGAACATTCAGTACTTC. This sequence encodes CASSSDRENIQYF.